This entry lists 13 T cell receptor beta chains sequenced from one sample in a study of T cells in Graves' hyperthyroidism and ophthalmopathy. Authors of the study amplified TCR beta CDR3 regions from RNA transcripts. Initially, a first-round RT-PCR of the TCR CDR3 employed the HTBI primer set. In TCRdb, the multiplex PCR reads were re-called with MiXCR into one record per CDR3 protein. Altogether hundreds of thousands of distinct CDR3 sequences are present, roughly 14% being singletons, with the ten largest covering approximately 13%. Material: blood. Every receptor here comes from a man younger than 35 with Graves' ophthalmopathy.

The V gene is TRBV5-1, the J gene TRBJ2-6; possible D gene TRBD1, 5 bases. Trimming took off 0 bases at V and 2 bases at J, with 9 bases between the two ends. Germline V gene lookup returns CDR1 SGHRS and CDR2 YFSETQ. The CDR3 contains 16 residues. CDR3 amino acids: CASSLGAGTGANVLTF. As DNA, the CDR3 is TGCGCCAGCAGCTTGGGGGCAGGGACTGGGGCCAACGTCCTGACTTTC.

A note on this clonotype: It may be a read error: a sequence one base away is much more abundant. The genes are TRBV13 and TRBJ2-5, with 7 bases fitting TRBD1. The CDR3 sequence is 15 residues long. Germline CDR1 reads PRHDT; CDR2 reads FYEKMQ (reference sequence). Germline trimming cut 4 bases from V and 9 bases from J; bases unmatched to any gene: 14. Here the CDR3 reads CASSSANRDSEAQYF. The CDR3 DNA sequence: TGTGCCAGCAGCTCAGCTAACCGGGACAGCGAGGCCCAGTACTTC.

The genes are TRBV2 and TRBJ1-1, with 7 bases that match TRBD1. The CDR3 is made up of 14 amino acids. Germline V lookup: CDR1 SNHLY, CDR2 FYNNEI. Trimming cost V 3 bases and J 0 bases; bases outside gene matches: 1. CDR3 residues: CASSEDRLNTEAFF. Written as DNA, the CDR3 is TGTGCCAGCAGTGAGGACAGGTTGAACACTGAAGCTTTCTTT.

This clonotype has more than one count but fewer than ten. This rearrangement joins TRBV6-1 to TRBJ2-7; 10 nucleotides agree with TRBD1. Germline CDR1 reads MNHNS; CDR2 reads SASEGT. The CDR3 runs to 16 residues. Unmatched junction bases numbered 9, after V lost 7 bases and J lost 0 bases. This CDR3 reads CASTTTGTGASYEQYF. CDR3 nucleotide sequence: TGTGCCAGCACCACTACCGGGACAGGGGCCTCCTACGAGCAGTACTTC.

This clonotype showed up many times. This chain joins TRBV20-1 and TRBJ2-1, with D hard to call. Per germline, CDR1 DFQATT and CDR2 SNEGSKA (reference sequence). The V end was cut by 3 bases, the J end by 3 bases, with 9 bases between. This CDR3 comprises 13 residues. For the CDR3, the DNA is TGCAGTGCTAGCGGTTTAGACTACAATGAGCAGTTCTTC. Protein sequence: CSASGLDYNEQFF.

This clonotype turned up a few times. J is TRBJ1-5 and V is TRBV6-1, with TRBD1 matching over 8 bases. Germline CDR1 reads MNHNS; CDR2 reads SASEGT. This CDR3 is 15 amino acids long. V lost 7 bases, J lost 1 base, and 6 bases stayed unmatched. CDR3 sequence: CASKSGGWSNQPQHF. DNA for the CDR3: TGTGCCAGCAAGTCAGGGGGCTGGAGCAATCAGCCCCAGCATTTT.

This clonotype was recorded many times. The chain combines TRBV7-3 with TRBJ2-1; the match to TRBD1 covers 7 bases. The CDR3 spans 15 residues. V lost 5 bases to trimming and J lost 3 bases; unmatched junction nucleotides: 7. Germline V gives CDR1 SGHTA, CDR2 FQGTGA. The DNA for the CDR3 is TGTGCCAGCAGCCCCTCGGGACAGTTCTACAATGAGCAGTTCTTC. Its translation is CASSPSGQFYNEQFF.

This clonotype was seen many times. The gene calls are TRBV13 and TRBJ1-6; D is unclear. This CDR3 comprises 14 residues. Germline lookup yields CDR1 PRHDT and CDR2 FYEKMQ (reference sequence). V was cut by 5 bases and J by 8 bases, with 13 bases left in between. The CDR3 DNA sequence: TGTGCCAGCAGCCCTACTATAGTAGATTCACCCCTCCACTTT. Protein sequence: CASSPTIVDSPLHF.

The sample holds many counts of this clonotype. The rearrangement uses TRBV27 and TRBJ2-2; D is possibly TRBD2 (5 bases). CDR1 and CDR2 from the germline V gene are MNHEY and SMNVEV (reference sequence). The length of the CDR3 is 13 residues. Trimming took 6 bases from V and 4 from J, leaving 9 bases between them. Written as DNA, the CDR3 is TGTGCCAGCAGAGAGGCGGGCACCGGGGAGCTGTTTTTT. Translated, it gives CASREAGTGELFF.

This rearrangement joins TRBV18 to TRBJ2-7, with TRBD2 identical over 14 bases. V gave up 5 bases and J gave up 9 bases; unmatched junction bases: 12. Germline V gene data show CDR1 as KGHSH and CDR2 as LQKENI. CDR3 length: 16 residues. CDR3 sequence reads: CASSSSKGLAGEGQYF. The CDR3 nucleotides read TGTGCCAGCTCATCCTCCAAGGGACTAGCGGGAGAGGGGCAGTACTTC.

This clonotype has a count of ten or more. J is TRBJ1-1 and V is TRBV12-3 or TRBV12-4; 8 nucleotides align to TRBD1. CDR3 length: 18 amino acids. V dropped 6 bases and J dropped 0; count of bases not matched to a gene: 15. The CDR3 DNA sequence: TGTGCCAGCAGCCGGCCGACAGGGGTCTCTACCATGAACACTGAAGCTTTCTTT. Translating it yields CASSRPTGVSTMNTEAFF.

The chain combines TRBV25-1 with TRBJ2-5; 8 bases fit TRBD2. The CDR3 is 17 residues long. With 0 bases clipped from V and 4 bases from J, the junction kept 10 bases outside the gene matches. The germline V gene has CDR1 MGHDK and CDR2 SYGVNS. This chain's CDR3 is CASSEYPIAGSRETQYF. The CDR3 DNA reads TGTGCCAGCAGTGAATATCCCATAGCGGGATCGAGAGAGACCCAGTACTTC.

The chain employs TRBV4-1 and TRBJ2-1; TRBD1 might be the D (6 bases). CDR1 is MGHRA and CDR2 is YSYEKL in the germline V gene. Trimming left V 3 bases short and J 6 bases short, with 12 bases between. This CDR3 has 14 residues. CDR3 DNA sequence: TGCGCCAGCAGCCAGGAAACAGGGATCAATGAGCAGTTCTTC. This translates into CASSQETGINEQFF.